This T cell receptor beta chain was found in a study of blood T cell repertoires in COVID-19. Study at large: Researchers got acute and convalescent COVID-19 samples from the United States, Italy and Spain. T cells, B-cell-depleted T cells, or PBMCs supplied cDNA or gDNA.

Germline V gene sequence: CDR1 MGHRA, CDR2 YSYEKL. Trimming at V came to 4 bases and at J to 0 bases, leaving 4 bases not matched to a gene. The CDR3 loop spans 16 amino acids. TCRdb's table, derived via immunoSEQ multiplex PCR, lists solely in-frame clones and lacks some. The sample yields over 250,000 clones, 80% to 95% seen once. Seattle enrolled patients during active infection and tracked them longitudinally. The material sequenced was peripheral blood. J is TRBJ2-1 and V is TRBV4-1, with 9 bases matching TRBD2. The origin of this receptor is a person aged 18 to 30 with COVID-19, enrolled during active disease. The CDR3 coding sequence is TGCGCCAGCAGCCTCCGGCGGGAGGGCTCCTACAATGAGCAGTTCTTC. Translating it yields CASSLRREGSYNEQFF.